The 8 T cell receptor beta chains listed next were all sequenced from one sample in a study of a mutant IDH1 vaccine in newly diagnosed glioma. These receptors have no identified antigens. Time point described: week 47, end of study. Each dose of the vaccine consisted of 300 ug of mutant IDH1 20-mer peptide, with topical imiquimod. The table came from immunoSEQ multiplex PCR; TCRdb's copy has only in-frame clones and leaves some out. The sample lists about 55,000 clones, around three quarters occurring once. The sequences come from PBMCs, collected from a glioma patient whose treatment included an IDH1 peptide vaccine. The receptors originated from a woman in her thirties or forties with glioma. Some clones in this sample may be carry-over from other donors' samples.

This chain connects TRBV18 to TRBJ1-2; D is uncertain. Trimming pared 3 bases from V and 2 bases from J, leaving 13 bases between. CDR3 size: 15 residues. Germline V gene sequence: CDR1 KGHSH, CDR2 LQKENI. The CDR3 DNA follows: TGTGCCAGCTCACCCCTCGTTGAAGGCAACTATGGCTACACCTTC. Translated: CASSPLVEGNYGYTF.

The chain couples TRBV7-9 to TRBJ1-2; weak D call: TRBD1 (5 bases). Germline assignment: CDR1 SEHNR and CDR2 FQNEAQ (reference sequence). This CDR3 has 15 residues. Trimming removed 5 bases at V and 4 bases at J, with 17 bases between. The CDR3 DNA is TGTGCCAGCAGCCCGGAAGTTTCGGGGGGCTATGGCTACACCTTC. Protein product: CASSPEVSGGYGYTF.

The V and J genes are TRBV27 and TRBJ1-2; TRBD1 is a possible D gene (5 bases). V lost 3 bases to trimming and J lost 0 bases, with 11 bases between them. The germline gives CDR1 MNHEY, CDR2 SMNVEV (reference sequence). CDR3 size: 15 residues. The CDR3 nucleotides read TGTGCCAGCAGTTTCAGTGGGGGGGCTAACTATGGCTACACCTTC. It translates to CASSFSGGANYGYTF.

V and J are TRBV5-5 and TRBJ1-4, with a tentative D call TRBD1 (5 bases). There are 13 residues in the CDR3. CDR1 and CDR2 (germline): SGHKS, YYEKEE (reference sequence). V was cut by 4 bases and J by 14 bases, with 18 bases left in between. The CDR3 DNA sequence: TGTGCCAGCAGCCGTGGGCCACGGGACTCCCTGTTTTTT. Its translation: CASSRGPRDSLFF. Full variable domain (rest looked up from reference TRBV5-5 and TRBJ1-4): DAGVTQSPTHLIKTRGQQVTLRCSPISGHKSVSWYQQVLGQGPQFIFQYYEKEERGRGNFPDRFSARQFPNYSSELNVNALLLGDSALYLCASSRGPRDSLFFGSGTQLSVL.

This clone was counted once. This chain uses TRBV19 with TRBJ2-3, with D hard to call. The germline gives CDR1 LNHDA, CDR2 SQIVND (reference sequence). Trimming removed 4 bases from V and 2 bases from J, with 10 bases in between. The CDR3 spans 14 residues. CDR3 residues: CASSSSQITDTQYF. The CDR3 nucleotides read TGTGCCAGTAGTAGTTCGCAAATCACAGATACGCAGTATTTT.

The CDR3: CAWSVLQGVSYEQYF. The DNA of the CDR3 is TGTGCCTGGAGTGTCCTCCAGGGGGTCTCCTACGAGCAGTACTTC. The chain carries TRBV30 and TRBJ2-7, with TRBD1 matching 7 bases. The CDR3 covers 15 residues. The junction had 5 bases not matched to a gene; V was cut back by 0 bases and J by 0 bases. Per germline, CDR1 GTSNPN and CDR2 SVGIG (reference sequence).

This clone has more than one count but fewer than ten. V is TRBV4-1 and J is TRBJ2-3; D could derive from TRBD1 or TRBD2 (5 bases each). The CDR3 extends over 15 amino acids. V lost 5 bases, J lost 1 base, and 13 bases lay in between. Germline-derived CDR1 and CDR2 are MGHRA and YSYEKL. In DNA form, the CDR3 reads TGCGCCAGCAGCTCGGGTTTGGGGGGCACAGATACGCAGTATTTT. Protein product: CASSSGLGGTDTQYF.

V is TRBV13 and J is TRBJ2-2; D remains unclear. From germline, CDR1 is PRHDT and CDR2 FYEKMQ (reference sequence). Trimming pared 0 bases from V and 1 base from J, leaving 0 bases between. This CDR3 contains 13 residues. The CDR3 loop is CASSLGNTGELFF. DNA for the CDR3: TGTGCCAGCAGCTTAGGGAACACCGGGGAGCTGTTTTTT.